A selection of T cell receptor beta chains follows, all from one sample in a study of cytomegalovirus exposure and HLA in healthy donors. Profiled with immunoSEQ multiplex PCR; TCRdb holds only in-frame clones, not every one. The table has 150,000 to 200,000 clones, around 87% seen once; the top ten hold about 1.7%. The sequenced sample consisted of PBMCs. Receptors originate from a woman in her late teens or twenties in good health and CMV-seronegative. The CDR3 runs from the conserved cysteine through the conserved F or W. Each record gives: V gene, clone size, J gene, D gene, CDR3 protein, CDR3 DNA. The D gene is left open where the match is weak. Some rows mark clone size as missing; the rest say once, few, many or name a class of expanded clone.

V gene: TRBV5-8
clone size: .
J gene: TRBJ2-7
D gene: .
CDR3 protein: CASSLAGFEQYF
CDR3 DNA: TGTGCCAGCAGCTTGGCGGGGTTCGAGCAGTACTTC

V gene: TRBV5-1
clone size: .
J gene: TRBJ1-2
D gene: .
CDR3 protein: CASTLTRGNYGYTF
CDR3 DNA: TGCGCCAGCACCCTGACTCGGGGTAACTATGGCTACACCTTC

V gene: TRBV10-3
clone size: .
J gene: TRBJ2-2
D gene: .
CDR3 protein: CAISAGQPSGELFF
CDR3 DNA: TGTGCCATCAGTGCGGGACAACCCTCCGGGGAGCTGTTTTTT

V gene: TRBV7-2
clone size: .
J gene: TRBJ2-7
D gene: TRBD2
CDR3 protein: CASSLLAGGGTYEQYF
CDR3 DNA: TGTGCCAGCAGCTTACTGGCTGGCGGGGGGACCTACGAGCAGTACTTC

V gene: TRBV28
clone size: .
J gene: TRBJ1-4
D gene: TRBD1
CDR3 protein: CASSSGQGNEKLFF
CDR3 DNA: TGTGCCAGCAGTTCGGGACAGGGGAATGAAAAACTGTTTTTT

V gene: TRBV7-9
clone size: .
J gene: TRBJ2-5
D gene: TRBD1
CDR3 protein: CASSSDRGAETQYF
CDR3 DNA: TGTGCCAGCAGCAGTGACAGGGGAGCGGAGACCCAGTACTTC

V gene: TRBV18
clone size: once
J gene: TRBJ2-7
D gene: TRBD2
CDR3 protein: CASSPGLAGGHEQYF
CDR3 DNA: TGTGCCAGCTCACCGGGACTAGCGGGGGGCCACGAGCAGTACTTC

V gene: TRBV29-1
clone size: .
J gene: TRBJ1-5
D gene: TRBD1
CDR3 protein: CSVEDTRDSHQPQHF
CDR3 DNA: TGCAGCGTTGAAGACACCCGGGACAGCCATCAGCCCCAGCATTTT

V gene: TRBV9
clone size: .
J gene: TRBJ2-1
D gene: TRBD2
CDR3 protein: CASSALAGDNNEQFF
CDR3 DNA: TGTGCCAGCAGCGCCCTAGCGGGGGATAACAATGAGCAGTTCTTC

V gene: TRBV27
clone size: .
J gene: TRBJ1-4
D gene: .
CDR3 protein: CASSYGTGLNEKLFF
CDR3 DNA: TGTGCCAGCAGCTACGGCACAGGTCTAAATGAAAAACTGTTTTTT

V gene: TRBV28
clone size: .
J gene: TRBJ2-5
D gene: .
CDR3 protein: CASSWPQGQETQYF
CDR3 DNA: TGTGCCAGCAGCTGGCCACAGGGCCAAGAGACCCAGTACTTC

V gene: TRBV11-1
clone size: .
J gene: TRBJ2-6
D gene: .
CDR3 protein: CASAGNSGANVLTF
CDR3 DNA: TGTGCCAGCGCGGGGAACTCTGGGGCCAACGTCCTGACTTTC

V gene: TRBV5-1
clone size: .
J gene: TRBJ2-3
D gene: TRBD2
CDR3 protein: CASSGLAGLSDTQYF
CDR3 DNA: TGCGCCAGCAGCGGACTAGCGGGCTTATCTGATACGCAGTATTTT